A single sample is the source of the 26 T cell receptor beta chains below, sequenced in a study of blood T cell repertoires in COVID-19 (dated by TCRdb to the early 2020s). Library construction relied on the immunoSEQ multiplex PCR assay. The table comes from immuneACCESS by way of TCRdb, which keeps in-frame sequences with V and J called. Part of the clones is missing from these tables; in studies checked, under half for an unresolved V gene and the rest for unknown reasons. The sample has 250,000 or so clones on record, roughly 90% of them singletons. The ten largest clones represent about 3% of the sample. Sequencing was done on a sample of peripheral blood. These receptor sequences come from a woman aged 25 to 45 with active or convalescent COVID-19.

The J gene is TRBJ2-1, the V gene TRBV7-9, with TRBD2 matching over 12 bases. In germline, CDR1 is SEHNR, CDR2 FQNEAQ (reference sequence). V was clipped by 4 bases and J by 5 bases; unmatched bases: 6. CDR3 length equals 16 residues. Written as DNA, the CDR3 is TGTGCCAGCAGCTCAACTAGCGGGGGGCCCCACAATGAGCAGTTCTTC. Amino acids: CASSSTSGGPHNEQFF.

The rearrangement joins TRBV9 to TRBJ1-1; weak D call: TRBD1 (5 bases). The CDR3 is 14 residues long. V shed 2 bases and J shed 0 bases, with 8 bases lying between them. The germline V gene has CDR1 SGDLS and CDR2 YYNGEE. For the CDR3, the DNA is TGTGCCAGCAGCGTTGGGGGGATGAACACTGAAGCTTTCTTT. Residues: CASSVGGMNTEAFF.

The J gene is TRBJ1-2, the V gene TRBV6-6, with D maybe TRBD1 (6 bases). The CDR3 extends over 14 amino acids. Trimming left V 6 bases short and J 2 bases short, with 13 bases between. CDR1 is MNHNY and CDR2 is SVGAGI in the germline V gene (reference sequence). In DNA form, the CDR3 reads TGTGCCAGCAGCCGTAACAGGGACAACTATGGCTACACCTTC. Residues: CASSRNRDNYGYTF.

The V call is TRBV2, the J call TRBJ1-2; D gene unclear. Trimming cost V 6 bases and J 2 bases, with 10 bases left between them. The CDR3 covers 13 residues. The germline CDR1 and CDR2 sequences are SNHLY and FYNNEI. The CDR3, as DNA: TGTGCCAGCAGCTATAATTTAAACTATGGCTACACCTTC. Encoded protein: CASSYNLNYGYTF.

The CDR3 is CASGPGQDYEQYF. The CDR3 nucleotides are TGTGCCAGCGGACCGGGACAAGACTACGAGCAGTACTTC. The chain recombines TRBV2 with TRBJ2-7, with D possibly being TRBD1 (6 bases). Germline CDR1 reads SNHLY; CDR2 reads FYNNEI. V was clipped by 8 bases and J by 3 bases, with 14 bases between them. The length of the CDR3 is 13 residues.

The chain joins TRBV27 to TRBJ2-5; 9 bases map to TRBD1. V lost 4 bases, J lost 2 bases, and 2 bases stayed unmatched. The CDR3 totals 14 residues. Germline V lookup: CDR1 MNHEY, CDR2 SMNVEV (reference sequence). CDR3 residues: CASSSGQGQETQYF. CDR3 DNA sequence: TGTGCCAGCAGTTCGGGACAGGGTCAAGAGACCCAGTACTTC.

This clone was found a few times. The chain links TRBV5-1 to TRBJ1-3; 9 bases fit TRBD1. This CDR3 spans 16 amino acids. After removal of 3 bases from V and 4 bases from J, the junction contained 8 bases not matched to a gene. Germline CDR1 is SGHRS and CDR2 is YFSETQ. DNA for the CDR3: TGCGCCAGCAGCTCGGCGACAGGGGGGTCAGGAAACACCATATATTTT. This sequence encodes CASSSATGGSGNTIYF. Full variable domain (rest looked up from reference TRBV5-1 and TRBJ1-3): KAGVTQTPRYLIKTRGQQVTLSCSPISGHRSVSWYQQTPGQGLQFLFEYFSETQRNKGNFPGRFSGRQFSNSRSEMNVSTLELGDSALYLCASSSATGGSGNTIYFGEGSWLTVV.

The V call is TRBV5-4, the J call TRBJ2-7, with 11 bases identical to TRBD2. The CDR3 runs 17 residues. Looked up from germline, CDR1 is SGHNT and CDR2 is YYREEE (reference sequence). The J segment lost 6 bases and the V segment lost 7 bases, leaving 18 bases of the junction unmatched. For the CDR3, the DNA is TGTGCCAGCGCCCCCCTAGGGCTAGCGGGGGGCCTGTCCGAGCAGTACTTC. Amino acid sequence: CASAPLGLAGGLSEQYF.

This clone has a handful of counts. The chain has TRBV6-5 and TRBJ2-5; 8 bases are a match to TRBD2. The CDR3 has 15 residues. CDR1 is MNHEY and CDR2 is SVGAGI in the germline V gene. Germline trimming cut 6 bases from V and 1 base from J; bases unmatched to any gene: 7. The CDR3 loop reads CASRPGGALQETQYF. Written as DNA, the CDR3 is TGTGCCAGCAGGCCGGGGGGGGCCCTCCAAGAGACCCAGTACTTC.

The rearrangement joins TRBV7-9 to TRBJ1-1, with no clear D. The CDR3 has 12 amino acids. Germline values: CDR1 SEHNR, CDR2 FQNEAQ (reference sequence). V was cut by 5 bases and J by 4 bases, with 8 bases left in between. In nucleotides, the CDR3 is TGTGCCAGCAGCCCCCGAGGCACTGAAGCTTTCTTT. Protein sequence: CASSPRGTEAFF. Full variable domain (remainder filled in from reference TRBV7-9 and TRBJ1-1): DTGVSQNPRHKITKRGQNVTFRCDPISEHNRLYWYRQTLGQGPEFLTYFQNEAQLEKSRLLSDRFSAERPKGSFSTLEIQRTEQGDSAMYLCASSPRGTEAFFGQGTRLTVV.

The chain has TRBV29-1 and TRBJ1-2; TRBD1 is a possible D gene (6 bases). The CDR3 loop spans 12 amino acids. V lost 6 bases, J lost 2 bases, and 10 bases lay in between. CDR1 and CDR2 (germline): SQVTM, ANQGSEA. CDR3 in amino acids: CSVAGTNYGYTF. Here the CDR3 DNA reads TGCAGCGTCGCCGGGACAAACTATGGCTACACCTTC.

V is TRBV6-5 and J is TRBJ1-1, with D uncertain. CDR1 is MNHEY, CDR2 SVGAGI, per germline. The CDR3 extends over 13 amino acids. V lost 2 bases to trimming and J lost 4 bases, with 8 bases between them. The CDR3 reads CASSYTRVTEAFF. As DNA, the CDR3 is TGTGCCAGCAGTTACACCCGAGTCACTGAAGCTTTCTTT.

The chain combines TRBV24-1 with TRBJ1-2, with 9 bases fitting TRBD1. The CDR3 runs 15 residues. With V trimmed by 11 bases and J by 5 bases, 14 bases remained unmatched. CDR1 KGHDR and CDR2 SFDVKD come from the germline V gene. CDR3 protein: CAISGQGFPEYGYTF. The CDR3 nucleotides are TGTGCCATTTCGGGACAGGGATTCCCGGAATATGGCTACACCTTC.

The CDR3 DNA reads as TGTGCCAGCAGCTTGCTAGACTATGGCTACACCTTC. Its protein is CASSLLDYGYTF. V and J are TRBV5-4 and TRBJ1-2; D gene uncertain. With 1 base removed from V and 3 bases from J, the gap between germline ends came to 4 bases. CDR1 is SGHNT and CDR2 is YYREEE in the germline V gene (reference sequence). This CDR3 comprises 12 residues. Full variable domain (missing parts from reference TRBV5-4 and TRBJ1-2): ETGVTQSPTHLIKTRGQQVTLRCSSQSGHNTVSWYQQALGQGPQFIFQYYREEENGRGNFPPRFSGLQFPNYSSELNVNALELDDSALYLCASSLLDYGYTFGSGTRLTVV.

The chain links TRBV29-1 to TRBJ1-2; D possibly corresponds to TRBD1 (6 bases). This CDR3 spans 13 amino acids. The ends were cut back, 5 bases at V and 5 bases at J, with 15 bases in the middle. Per germline, CDR1 SQVTM and CDR2 ANQGSEA. CDR3 coding DNA: TGCAGCGTTCCTCGGGACACAGAATATGGCTACACCTTC. As protein: CSVPRDTEYGYTF.

This clone showed up just a few times. The V gene is TRBV5-1, the J gene TRBJ1-6; 7 bases match TRBD1. Germline assignment: CDR1 SGHRS and CDR2 YFSETQ. With V trimmed by 5 bases and J by 5 bases, 7 bases remained unmatched. This CDR3 is 15 amino acids long. This CDR3 is CASRPPGQHNSPLHF. DNA of the CDR3: TGCGCCAGCAGGCCACCGGGACAGCATAATTCACCCCTCCACTTT.

The chain has TRBV5-6 and TRBJ2-7, with 7 bases aligning to TRBD1. V lost 1 base, J lost 4 bases, and 11 bases stayed unmatched. CDR3 length: 16 residues. Germline loops: CDR1 SGHDT, CDR2 YYEEEE. The CDR3 bases are TGTGCCAGCAGCTTGAAAGGACAGGCCAACCTTTACGAGCAGTACTTC. Its translation: CASSLKGQANLYEQYF.

The rearrangement uses TRBV3-1 (or the pseudogene TRBV3-2) and TRBJ2-3; D call uncertain. The germline V gene encodes CDR1 LGHDT and CDR2 YNNKEL (reference sequence). The CDR3 has 13 residues. Between the trimmed V and J ends, which lost 6 bases and 3 bases, there was a span of 10 bases. The CDR3 here is CASRRSLTDTQYF. CDR3 DNA: TGTGCCAGCAGGCGGAGTCTTACAGATACGCAGTATTTT.

The chain carries TRBV12-3 or TRBV12-4 and TRBJ2-2; D remains unclear. The CDR3 runs 13 residues. The V end was cut by 8 bases, the J end by 7 bases, with 14 bases between. CDR3 sequence (DNA): TGTGCCAGCGGTTCTAGATCTGGCGGGGAGCTGTTTTTT. The encoded protein is CASGSRSGGELFF.

The chain carries TRBV30 and TRBJ1-2; D is undetermined. Germline CDR1 is GTSNPN and CDR2 is SVGIG (reference sequence). This CDR3 comprises 14 residues. Trimming cost V 0 bases and J 0 bases, with 8 bases left between them. The CDR3 protein is CAWSVGTANYGYTF. CDR3 DNA: TGTGCCTGGAGTGTTGGTACAGCTAACTATGGCTACACCTTC.

V gene TRBV7-6 combines with J gene TRBJ1-3; 7 nucleotides match TRBD1. Germline-derived CDR1 and CDR2 are SGHVS and FNYEAQ. Germline trimming cut 5 bases from V and 0 bases from J; bases unmatched to any gene: 4. The CDR3 sequence is 15 residues long. As DNA, the CDR3 is TGTGCCAGCAGCGGACGACAGGGCTCTGGAAACACCATATATTTT. This gives the protein CASSGRQGSGNTIYF.

The chain combines TRBV5-4 with TRBJ1-6; 9 bases are a match to TRBD1. V shed 4 bases and J 7 bases; nucleotides not matched to a gene: 6. Germline-derived CDR1 and CDR2 are SGHNT and YYREEE (reference sequence). This CDR3 contains 15 residues. The CDR3 reads CASSARTGENSPLHF. DNA of the CDR3: TGTGCCAGCAGCGCTCGGACAGGGGAAAATTCACCCCTCCACTTT.

The chain joins TRBV5-5 to TRBJ2-7; a weak D match, TRBD2 (7 bases). Trimming removed 0 bases from V and 13 bases from J, with 14 bases in between. The CDR3 is made up of 12 amino acids. Germline assignment: CDR1 SGHKS and CDR2 YYEKEE (reference sequence). CDR3 DNA sequence: TGTGCCAGCAGCTTGGAGGGGGGGCTCGTCTACTTC. Encoded protein: CASSLEGGLVYF.

The CDR3 region is CASSPGGLYSEQYF. The CDR3 DNA is TGTGCCAGCTCACCAGGAGGACTGTATTCCGAGCAGTACTTC. This sequence joins TRBV18 and TRBJ2-7, with D perhaps TRBD2 (5 bases). Trimming pared 2 bases from V and 6 bases from J, leaving 14 bases between. CDR1 is KGHSH, CDR2 LQKENI, per germline. The CDR3 is 14 residues long.

This chain uses TRBV29-1 with TRBJ2-1, with D unresolved. The V end lost 8 bases, the J end lost 5 bases, and 13 bases lay between the germline ends. Germline V gives CDR1 SQVTM, CDR2 ANQGSEA. The CDR3 is made up of 12 amino acids. CDR3 loop: CSPRRLDNEQFF. Here the CDR3 DNA reads TGCAGCCCCCGTAGACTCGACAATGAGCAGTTCTTC.

The chain uses TRBV4-3 and TRBJ2-3; TRBD1 matches at 8 bases. The CDR3 totals 18 residues. CDR1 and CDR2 (germline): LGHNA, YSLEER. Losses at the gene ends were 0 bases for V and 2 bases for J; bases not matched to a gene: 10. The CDR3 region is CASSQDWGPGQATDTQYF. The DNA for the CDR3 is TGCGCCAGCAGCCAAGATTGGGGCCCGGGACAGGCCACAGATACGCAGTATTTT.